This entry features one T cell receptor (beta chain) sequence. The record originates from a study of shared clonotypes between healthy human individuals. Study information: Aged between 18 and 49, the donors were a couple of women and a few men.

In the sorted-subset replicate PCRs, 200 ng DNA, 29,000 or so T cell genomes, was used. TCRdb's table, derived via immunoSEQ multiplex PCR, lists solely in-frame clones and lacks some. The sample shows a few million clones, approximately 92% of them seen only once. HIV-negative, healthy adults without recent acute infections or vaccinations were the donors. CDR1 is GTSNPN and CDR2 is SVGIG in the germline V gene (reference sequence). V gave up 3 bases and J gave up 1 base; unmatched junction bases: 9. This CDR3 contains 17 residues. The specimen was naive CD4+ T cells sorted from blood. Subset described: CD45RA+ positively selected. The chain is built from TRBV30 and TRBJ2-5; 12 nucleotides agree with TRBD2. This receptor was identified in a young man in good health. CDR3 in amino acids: CAWSRTLTSGGQETQYF. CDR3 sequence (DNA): TGTGCCTGGAGCCGGACCCTGACTAGCGGGGGCCAAGAGACCCAGTACTTC.